This T cell receptor (beta chain) was captured in a study of T cells in Graves' hyperthyroidism and ophthalmopathy. This clonotype was recorded many times. Germline and junction disagree at one end, which may indicate a read error. Authors of the study amplified TCR beta CDR3 regions from RNA transcripts. When the TCR CDR3 underwent first-round RT-PCR, the HTBI primer set was used. TCRdb independently ran MiXCR on the multiplex PCR reads; one entry per CDR3 protein. The top ten clones hold more than 7% of a sample with 500,000 to 750,000 distinct CDR3 sequences, 46% of them seen once. The germline gives CDR1 SGHVS, CDR2 FNYEAQ. The CDR3 contains 15 residues.

Sequenced: peripheral blood or thyroid tissue (not recorded which). V and J are TRBV7-6 and TRBJ2-5; D is perhaps TRBD2 (5 bases). The origin of this receptor is a woman aged 18-30 years with Graves' hyperthyroidism. This chain's CDR3 is CASSPLAGSQETQYF. The DNA of the CDR3 is TGTGCTAGCAGCCCTCTTGCGGGTTCCCAAGAGACCCAGTACTTC. The variable domain in full, with the rest retrieved from reference TRBV7-6 and TRBJ2-5, is GAGVSQSPRYKVTKRGQDVALRCDPISGHVSLYWYRQALGQGPEFLTYFNYEAQQDKSGLPNDRFSAERPEGSISTLTIQRTEQRDSAMYRCASSPLAGSQETQYFGPGTRLLVL.